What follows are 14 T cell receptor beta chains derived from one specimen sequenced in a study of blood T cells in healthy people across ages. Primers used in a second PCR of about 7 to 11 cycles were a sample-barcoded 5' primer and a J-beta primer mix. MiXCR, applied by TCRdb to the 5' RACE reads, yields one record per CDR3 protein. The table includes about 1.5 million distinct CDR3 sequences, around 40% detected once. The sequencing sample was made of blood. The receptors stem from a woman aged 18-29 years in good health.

The CDR3 sequence: CASSLDRLAGFYNEQFF. The CDR3 region has the DNA TGTGCCAGCAGCTTAGATCGGCTAGCGGGATTTTACAATGAGCAGTTCTTC. This chain uses TRBV11-2 with TRBJ2-1; TRBD2 aligns across 9 bases. CDR3 size: 17 residues. CDR1 and CDR2 (germline): SGHAT, FQNNGV. Losses at the gene ends were 0 bases for V and 4 bases for J; bases not matched to a gene: 7.

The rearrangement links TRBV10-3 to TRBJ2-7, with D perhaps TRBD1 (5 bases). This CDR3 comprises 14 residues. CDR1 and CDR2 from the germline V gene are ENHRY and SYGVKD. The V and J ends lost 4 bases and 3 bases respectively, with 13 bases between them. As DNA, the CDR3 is TGTGCCATCAGTGTAGGGGCGCAAAGCTACGAGCAGTACTTC. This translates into CAISVGAQSYEQYF.

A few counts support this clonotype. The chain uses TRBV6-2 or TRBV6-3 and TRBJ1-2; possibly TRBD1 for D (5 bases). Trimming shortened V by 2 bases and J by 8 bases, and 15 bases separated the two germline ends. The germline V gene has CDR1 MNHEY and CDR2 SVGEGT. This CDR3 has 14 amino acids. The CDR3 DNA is TGTGCCAGCAGTTACGGACCCAGGGAGGGCGGCTACACCTTC. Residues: CASSYGPREGGYTF.

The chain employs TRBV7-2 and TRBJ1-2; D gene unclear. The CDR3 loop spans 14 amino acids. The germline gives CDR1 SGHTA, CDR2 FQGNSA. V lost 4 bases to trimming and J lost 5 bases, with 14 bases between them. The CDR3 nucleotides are TGTGCCAGCAGCTACACCCCTTCAGAGTATGGCTACACCTTC. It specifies CASSYTPSEYGYTF.

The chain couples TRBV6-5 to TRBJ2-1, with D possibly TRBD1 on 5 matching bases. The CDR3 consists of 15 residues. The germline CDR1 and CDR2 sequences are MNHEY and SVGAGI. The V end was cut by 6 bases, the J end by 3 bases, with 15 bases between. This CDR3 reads CASRTPSGFYNEQFF. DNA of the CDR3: TGTGCCAGCAGGACACCTTCAGGGTTCTACAATGAGCAGTTCTTC.

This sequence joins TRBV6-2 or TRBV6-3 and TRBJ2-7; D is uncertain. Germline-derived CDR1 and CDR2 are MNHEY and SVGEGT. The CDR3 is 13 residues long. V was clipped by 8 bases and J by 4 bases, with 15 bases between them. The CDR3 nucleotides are TGTGCCAGCGGAACAGAGTTCATGTACGAGCAGTACTTC. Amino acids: CASGTEFMYEQYF.

Written as DNA, the CDR3 is TGCAGCGTTGAGGCGAGAGCCTACAATGAGCAGTTCTTC. As protein: CSVEARAYNEQFF. The chain couples TRBV29-1 to TRBJ2-1, with no clear D. Trimming shortened V by 3 bases and J by 2 bases, and 8 bases separated the two germline ends. This CDR3 has 13 amino acids. Germline CDR1 reads SQVTM; CDR2 reads ANQGSEA.

The chain's CDR3 is CASSDGTLEVNTIYF. In DNA form, the CDR3 reads TGTGCCAGCAGCGATGGGACGTTGGAAGTAAACACCATATATTTT. J is TRBJ1-3 and V is TRBV9; maybe TRBD1 (5 bases). The CDR3 has 15 residues. CDR1 and CDR2 from the germline V gene are SGDLS and YYNGEE. Trimming left V 3 bases short and J 6 bases short, with 16 bases between.

The CDR3 here is CASSKAWEQGQDTQYF. The CDR3 coding sequence is TGTGCCAGCAGCAAAGCGTGGGAACAGGGGCAGGATACGCAGTATTTT. The V gene is TRBV21-1, the J gene TRBJ2-3; the D call TRBD1 from the table was never checked on the DNA. TRBV21-1 is a recognized pseudogene. CDR3 length: 16 residues.

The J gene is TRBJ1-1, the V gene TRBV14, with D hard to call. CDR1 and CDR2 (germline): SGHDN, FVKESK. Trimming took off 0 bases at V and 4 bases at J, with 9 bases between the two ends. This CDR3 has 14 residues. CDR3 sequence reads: CASSQEMMSTEAFF. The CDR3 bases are TGTGCCAGCAGCCAAGAGATGATGAGCACTGAAGCTTTCTTT.

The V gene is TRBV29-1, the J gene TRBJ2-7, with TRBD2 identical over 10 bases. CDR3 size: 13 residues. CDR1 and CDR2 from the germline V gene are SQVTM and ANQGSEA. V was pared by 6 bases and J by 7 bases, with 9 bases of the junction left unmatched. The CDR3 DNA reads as TGCAGCGTACTAGCGGGGACCTTTCATGAGCAGTACTTC. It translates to CSVLAGTFHEQYF.

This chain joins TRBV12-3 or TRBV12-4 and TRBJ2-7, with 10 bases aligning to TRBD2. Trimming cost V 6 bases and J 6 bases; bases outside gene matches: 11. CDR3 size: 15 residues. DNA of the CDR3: TGTGCCAGCAGACCGGGACGAGCGGGAGGGTTCGAGCAGTACTTC. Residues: CASRPGRAGGFEQYF.

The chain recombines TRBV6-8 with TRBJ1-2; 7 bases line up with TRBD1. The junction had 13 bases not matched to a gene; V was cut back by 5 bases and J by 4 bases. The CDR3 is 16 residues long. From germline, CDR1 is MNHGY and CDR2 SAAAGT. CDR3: CASSQILTGRSYGYTF. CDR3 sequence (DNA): TGTGCCAGCAGTCAGATCCTGACAGGGCGTAGCTATGGCTACACCTTC.

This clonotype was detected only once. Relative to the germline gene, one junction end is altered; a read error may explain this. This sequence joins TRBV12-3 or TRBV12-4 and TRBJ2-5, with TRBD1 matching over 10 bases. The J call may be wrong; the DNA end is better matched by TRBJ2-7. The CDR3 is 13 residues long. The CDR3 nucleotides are TGTGCCAACAGTTCGGACAGGGGGTACGAGCAGTACTTC. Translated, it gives CANSSDRGYEQYF.